The 5 T cell receptor beta chains presented below share a single source sample, sequenced in a study of T cells expressing NK-cell markers. After re-calling the 5' RACE reads, TCRdb lists one entry per CDR3 protein, DNA absent. The repertoire table contains about 550,000 distinct CDR3 sequences. The specimen sequenced was blood T cells: a sorted CD56 or NKG2C T cell subset, CD4+ or CD8+ T cells, or bulk PBMC T cells (not recorded which). These receptors were collected from a man between 18 and 29 years old in good health.

The chain joins TRBV20-1 to TRBJ1-1; lacking DNA, the TRBD1 call made by TCRdb goes unchecked. The CDR3 covers 12 residues. Germline V gene data show CDR1 as DFQATT and CDR2 as SNEGSKA (reference sequence). This CDR3 reads CSASPQGSEAFF.

V gene TRBV11-2 combines with J gene TRBJ2-1; TCRdb designates TRBD2, a call that cannot be tested without DNA. The germline gives CDR1 SGHAT, CDR2 FQNNGV. CDR3 length equals 16 residues. CDR3: CASRGGGTSGSGEQFF.

The chain couples TRBV7-2 to TRBJ2-1; TCRdb's assignment of TRBD1 cannot be checked, as there is no DNA. From germline, CDR1 is SGHTA and CDR2 FQGNSA. The CDR3 sequence is 16 residues long. CDR3 protein: CASSWDSMGSYNEQFF.

CDR3 sequence reads: CASSLGRGASGNTIYF. The gene calls are TRBV28 and TRBJ1-3; TCRdb's D gene call, TRBD1, goes unchecked for lack of DNA. Germline-derived CDR1 and CDR2 are MDHEN and SYDVKM. The CDR3 runs to 16 residues.

The rearrangement links TRBV12-3 or TRBV12-4 to TRBJ2-7. This CDR3 is built from 15 residues. This CDR3 reads CASSFSGSFPYEQYF.